This T cell receptor beta chain derives from a study of Ad26.COV2.S vaccination and SARS-CoV-2 variants. Germline CDR1 SGHAT, CDR2 FQNNGV. The CDR3 runs to 17 residues. V lost 3 bases and J lost 5; bases outside the gene matches: 13. Treatment described: roughly 19 received Ad26.COV2.S at low or high dose, single or two shots; a few received placebo; per-sample allocation not given. Collection of samples fell on day 63 after the first vaccine or placebo injection. TCRdb's copy holds only in-frame clones and misses some; the assay was immunoSEQ multiplex PCR. The table lists hundreds of thousands of clones, about 85% of them singletons. In the case of this clone: What it binds is unknown.

Findings of the study overall: The study found higher spike-specific TCR breadth in vaccine than placebo recipients.

The material was peripheral blood, obtained in a trial of Ad26.COV2.S vaccine versus placebo. This receptor was obtained from a person between 18 and 65 years old who received the Ad26.COV2.S COVID-19 vaccine or a placebo. The chain joins TRBV11-2 to TRBJ2-5, with TRBD2 matching 9 bases. The CDR3 bases are TGTGCCAGCAGCTTTAATCCTAGCGGGATTGGGGGGGAGACCCAGTACTTC. Translating it yields CASSFNPSGIGGETQYF.